Below are 17 T cell receptor beta chains sequenced from a single sample in a study of Ad26.COV2.S vaccination and SARS-CoV-2 variants. Clones were read by immunoSEQ multiplex PCR, and TCRdb kept only the in-frame ones, dropping some. The sample holds 300,000 to 450,000 clones, roughly 94% seen once. The sequencing used peripheral blood, collected after recovery from COVID-19. Receptor source: a human donor who had recovered from COVID-19.

The chain uses TRBV9 and TRBJ1-3, with no clear D. V dropped 1 base and J dropped 4 bases, with 12 bases sitting between them. Germline V lookup: CDR1 SGDLS, CDR2 YYNGEE. This CDR3 has 15 residues. The CDR3 nucleotides are TGTGCCAGCAGCGTACTAACGGTGCTGGGAAACACCATATATTTT. Translation: CASSVLTVLGNTIYF.

The chain has TRBV5-5 and TRBJ1-5; D is possibly TRBD1 (5 bases). Trimming took off 2 bases at V and 1 base at J, with 10 bases between the two ends. This CDR3 region has 15 residues. Germline CDR1 SGHKS, CDR2 YYEKEE (reference sequence). The CDR3 spells CASSFVGESNQPQHF. Here the CDR3 DNA reads TGTGCCAGCAGCTTCGTAGGGGAGAGCAATCAGCCCCAGCATTTT.

This clone occurred once. The chain links TRBV20-1 to TRBJ2-7, with TRBD1 matching 9 bases. With V trimmed by 3 bases and J by 1 base, 4 bases remained unmatched. Germline V gene data show CDR1 as DFQATT and CDR2 as SNEGSKA (reference sequence). The CDR3 spans 14 residues. The CDR3 loop is CSASRQGVSYEQYF. The CDR3 DNA sequence: TGCAGTGCTAGTCGACAGGGGGTTTCCTACGAGCAGTACTTC.

The gene calls are TRBV7-2 and TRBJ2-5; D possibly corresponds to TRBD2 (7 bases). The ends were cut back, 1 base at V and 2 bases at J, with 17 bases in the middle. CDR3 length: 17 amino acids. Germline V gene sequence: CDR1 SGHTA, CDR2 FQGNSA. In DNA form, the CDR3 reads TGTGCCAGCAGCTTAGGTCCGGCGGGGGCAATACAAGAGACCCAGTACTTC. It translates to CASSLGPAGAIQETQYF.

J is TRBJ2-7 and V is TRBV5-6; 9 nucleotides line up with TRBD2. V was pared by 4 bases and J by 7 bases, with 15 bases of the junction left unmatched. The CDR3 has 16 amino acids. The germline CDR1 and CDR2 sequences are SGHDT and YYEEEE. The CDR3 is CASSPMALRGGREQYF. CDR3 nucleotide sequence: TGTGCCAGCAGCCCAATGGCCTTGCGGGGGGGCCGGGAGCAGTACTTC.

The V gene is TRBV9, the J gene TRBJ2-1; TRBD2 matches at 8 bases. Germline V gene data show CDR1 as SGDLS and CDR2 as YYNGEE. The J segment lost 10 bases and the V segment lost 3 bases, leaving 9 bases of the junction unmatched. The CDR3 length is 14 residues. The CDR3 sequence is CASSGPAGVGEQFF. DNA of the CDR3: TGTGCCAGCAGCGGTCCAGCGGGGGTCGGGGAGCAGTTCTTC. The full variable domain, its missing parts supplied by reference TRBV9 and TRBJ2-1, is DSGVTQTPKHLITATGQRVTLRCSPRSGDLSVYWYQQSLDQGLQFLIQYYNGEERAKGNILERFSAQQFPDLHSELNLSSLELGDSALYFCASSGPAGVGEQFFGPGTRLTVL.

The chain combines TRBV4-2 with TRBJ1-4; D not resolved. Trimming cost V 1 base and J 5 bases, with 8 bases left between them. The CDR3 is made up of 14 amino acids. Germline V CDR1 and CDR2: LGHNA, YNFKEQ. The CDR3 DNA is TGTGCCAGCAGCCAAGTGGACCTCAATGAAAAACTGTTTTTT. Encoded protein: CASSQVDLNEKLFF.

The rearrangement uses TRBV11-3 and TRBJ2-7; tentative D call: TRBD1 (6 bases). CDR1 is SGHNT, CDR2 YENEEA, per germline. CDR3 length: 14 residues. The ends were cut back, 5 bases at V and 4 bases at J, with 15 bases in the middle. DNA of the CDR3: TGTGCCAGCAGCCCCGAAGGCAGGGGTTACGAGCAGTACTTC. It translates to CASSPEGRGYEQYF. Combining the CDR3 with reference TRBV11-3 and TRBJ2-7 gives the whole variable domain EAGVVQSPRYKIIEKKQPVAFWCNPISGHNTLYWYLQNLGQGPELLIRYENEEAVDDSQLPKDRFSAERLKGVDSTLKIQPAELGDSAVYLCASSPEGRGYEQYFGPGTRLTVT.

The J gene is TRBJ1-5, the V gene TRBV5-6; D possibly corresponds to TRBD1 (5 bases). The CDR3 spans 15 residues. The V end was cut by 4 bases, the J end by 5 bases, with 16 bases between. Germline V CDR1 and CDR2: SGHDT, YYEEEE. CDR3 protein: CASSPFYGADQPQHF. CDR3 sequence (DNA): TGTGCCAGCAGCCCCTTCTACGGGGCCGATCAGCCCCAGCATTTT.

V gene TRBV3-1 (or the pseudogene TRBV3-2) combines with J gene TRBJ1-1; TRBD1 agrees at 7 bases. Germline V lookup: CDR1 LGHDT, CDR2 YNNKEL (reference sequence). The CDR3 extends over 18 amino acids. V lost 3 bases and J lost 0; bases outside the gene matches: 13. CDR3 sequence: CASSQSRDRAIMNTEAFF. The CDR3 bases are TGTGCCAGCAGCCAGTCCCGGGACAGAGCTATCATGAACACTGAAGCTTTCTTT.

The chain recombines TRBV11-2 with TRBJ1-1; D ambiguous. This CDR3 has 13 amino acids. Germline V gives CDR1 SGHAT, CDR2 FQNNGV. V was shortened by 5 bases and J by 1 base, with 8 bases between the two germline ends. Here the CDR3 DNA reads TGTGCCAGCAGCCTCCCCTCGAACACTGAAGCTTTCTTT. This sequence encodes CASSLPSNTEAFF.

The rearrangement links TRBV28 to TRBJ2-6, with no clear D. From germline, CDR1 is MDHEN and CDR2 SYDVKM. The CDR3 is made up of 16 amino acids. Trimming took off 5 bases at V and 0 bases at J, with 11 bases between the two ends. The CDR3 bases are TGTGCCAGCAGTGGGTTTTCCTTCTCTGGGGCCAACGTCCTGACTTTC. Translating it yields CASSGFSFSGANVLTF.

This sequence joins TRBV7-2 and TRBJ2-3; D is uncertain. This CDR3 comprises 12 residues. Per germline, CDR1 SGHTA and CDR2 FQGNSA. V was clipped by 3 bases and J by 2 bases, with 3 bases between them. This CDR3 is CASSFFTDTQYF. As DNA, the CDR3 is TGTGCCAGCAGCTTTTTCACAGATACGCAGTATTTT.

The chain combines TRBV7-2 with TRBJ2-2; no reliable D call. The V gene lost 2 bases and the J gene lost 1 base, with 8 bases spanning the gap. The CDR3 runs 15 residues. Per germline, CDR1 SGHTA and CDR2 FQGNSA. The CDR3 DNA reads as TGTGCCAGCAGCTTAAAGGTGAGGAACACCGGGGAGCTGTTTTTT. This sequence encodes CASSLKVRNTGELFF. The whole variable domain, filled in from reference TRBV7-2 and TRBJ2-2, reads GAGVSQSPSNKVTEKGKDVELRCDPISGHTALYWYRQSLGQGLEFLIYFQGNSAPDKSGLPSDRFSAERTGGSVSTLTIQRTQQEDSAVYLCASSLKVRNTGELFFGEGSRLTVL.

The chain employs TRBV19 and TRBJ2-7; TRBD2 matches at 7 bases. The CDR3 spans 14 residues. Germline V gives CDR1 LNHDA, CDR2 SQIVND (reference sequence). J was trimmed by 0 bases and V by 7 bases; bases with no gene match: 6. CDR3: CASKASGYSYEQYF. CDR3 DNA: TGTGCCAGTAAAGCTAGCGGTTACTCCTACGAGCAGTACTTC. The entire variable domain, with the rest obtained from reference TRBV19 and TRBJ2-7, is as follows: DGGITQSPKYLFRKEGQNVTLSCEQNLNHDAMYWYRQDPGQGLRLIYYSQIVNDFQKGDIAEGYSVSREKKESFPLTVTSAQKNPTAFYLCASKASGYSYEQYFGPGTRLTVT.

The V gene is TRBV11-1, the J gene TRBJ2-1, with TRBD2 matching 8 bases. This CDR3 is 15 amino acids long. Looked up from germline, CDR1 is SGHAT and CDR2 is FQDESV (reference sequence). V dropped 4 bases and J dropped 6; count of bases not matched to a gene: 8. For the CDR3, the DNA is TGTGCCAGCAGCTCGGGGGGGGCGGGAGCCAATGAGCAGTTCTTC. Translation: CASSSGGAGANEQFF. Supplemented by reference TRBV11-1 and TRBJ2-1, the full variable domain reads EAEVAQSPRYKITEKSQAVAFWCDPISGHATLYWYRQILGQGPELLVQFQDESVVDDSQLPKDRFSAERLKGVDSTLKIQPAELGDSAMYLCASSSGGAGANEQFFGPGTRLTVL.

This clone was counted a single time. This sequence joins TRBV7-2 and TRBJ2-1; possible D gene TRBD2, 5 bases. Germline V gene lookup returns CDR1 SGHTA and CDR2 FQGNSA. V was clipped by 5 bases and J by 9 bases, with 20 bases between them. This CDR3 contains 15 residues. Here the CDR3 DNA reads TGTGCCAGCAGCCCTCTTTCTAGCCGTGGCGGTGAGCAGTTCTTC. Amino acids: CASSPLSSRGGEQFF.